The 18 T cell receptor beta chains listed next were all sequenced from one sample in a study of T cells in Graves' hyperthyroidism and ophthalmopathy. RNA transcripts yielded amplified TCR beta CDR3 regions. The TCR CDR3 was amplified in a first-round RT-PCR using the HTBI primer set. TCRdb called the multiplex PCR reads again in MiXCR, with one record for every CDR3 protein. The sample gives hundreds of thousands of distinct CDR3 sequences, roughly 15% of which show up once; approximately 4.3% is in the top ten. The sequenced sample consisted of blood. These receptors were obtained from a woman between 40 and 50 years old with Graves' ophthalmopathy.

The chain employs TRBV7-8 and TRBJ2-7, with D perhaps assigned TRBD1 or TRBD2 (5 bases each). Germline CDR1 is SGHVS and CDR2 is FQNEAQ. V gave up 8 bases and J gave up 4 bases, with 15 bases separating them. The CDR3 length is 13 residues. The CDR3 region is CASAQGALYEQYF. CDR3 DNA sequence: TGTGCCAGCGCTCAGGGAGCGTTGTACGAGCAGTACTTC. Combining the CDR3 with reference TRBV7-8 and TRBJ2-7 gives the whole variable domain GAGVSQSPRYKVAKRGQDVALRCDPISGHVSLFWYQQALGQGPEFLTYFQNEAQLDKSGLPSDRFFAERPEGSVSTLKIQRTQQEDSAVYLCASAQGALYEQYFGPGTRLTVT.

This clonotype was found many times. V and J are TRBV28 and TRBJ2-4, with 8 bases fitting TRBD2. V trimming: 2 bases; J trimming: 7 bases; junction bases outside the gene matches: 7. This CDR3 is 15 amino acids long. CDR1 and CDR2 (germline): MDHEN, SYDVKM. The CDR3 is CASSLPPGLGNIQYF. CDR3 nucleotides: TGTGCCAGCAGTTTACCCCCGGGACTAGGGAACATTCAGTACTTC. Full variable domain (missing parts from reference TRBV28 and TRBJ2-4): DVKVTQSSRYLVKRTGEKVFLECVQDMDHENMFWYRQDPGLGLRLIYFSYDVKMKEKGDIPEGYSVSREKKERFSLILESASTNQTSMYLCASSLPPGLGNIQYFGAGTRLSVL.

This clonotype appeared a few times. The gene calls are TRBV20-1 and TRBJ2-7, with 7 bases lining up with TRBD1. Trimming at V came to 0 bases and at J to 1 base, leaving 9 bases not matched to a gene. From germline, CDR1 is DFQATT and CDR2 SNEGSKA (reference sequence). The length of the CDR3 is 16 residues. This CDR3 is CSAREERTGQSYEQYF. CDR3 coding DNA: TGCAGTGCTAGAGAGGAAAGGACAGGCCAGTCCTACGAGCAGTACTTC.

This clonotype was detected many times. V is TRBV18 and J is TRBJ2-5, with D hard to call. The CDR3 is 15 amino acids. CDR1 is KGHSH and CDR2 is LQKENI in the germline V gene. V shed 0 bases and J shed 2 bases, with 10 bases lying between them. CDR3: CASSPPLKEQETQYF. The CDR3 bases are TGTGCCAGCTCACCACCCTTGAAAGAACAAGAGACCCAGTACTTC. Filled out from reference TRBV18 and TRBJ2-5, the complete variable domain reads NAGVMQNPRHLVRRRGQEARLRCSPMKGHSHVYWYRQLPEEGLKFMVYLQKENIIDESGMPKERFSAEFPKEGPSILRIQQVVRGDSAAYFCASSPPLKEQETQYFGPGTRLLVL.

This clonotype was recorded a few times. The chain links TRBV11-1 to TRBJ2-4; 8 bases are shared with TRBD1. This CDR3 is built from 18 residues. Germline assignment: CDR1 SGHAT and CDR2 FQDESV (reference sequence). Trimming cost V 6 bases and J 3 bases; bases outside gene matches: 16. As DNA, the CDR3 is TGTGCCAGCAGTTTATCGGGCCGTCGGACAGGGAACAAAAACATTCAGTACTTC. This sequence encodes CASSLSGRRTGNKNIQYF.

This clonotype was seen many times. The V gene is TRBV6-5, the J gene TRBJ2-3, with D unclear. The germline V and J ends were trimmed by 0 bases and 1 base, with 5 bases remaining between them. CDR3 length equals 14 residues. Germline CDR1 MNHEY, CDR2 SVGAGI. CDR3 amino acids: CASSYSAGTDTQYF. The CDR3 coding sequence is TGTGCCAGCAGTTACTCGGCGGGCACAGATACGCAGTATTTT.

The CDR3 bases are TGTGCCAGCAGTTACACAGGAACGCCTTGGGGGTACTTC. Translation gives CASSYTGTPWGYF. The chain employs TRBV6-5 and TRBJ2-7; D might be TRBD1 (5 bases). Germline lookup yields CDR1 MNHEY and CDR2 SVGAGI. This CDR3 is 13 amino acids long. Trimming took off 2 bases at V and 12 bases at J, with 17 bases between the two ends.

This clonotype has at least ten counts. The chain combines TRBV28 with TRBJ2-7, with 7 bases matching TRBD2. The CDR3 extends over 13 amino acids. Trimming removed 4 bases from V and 5 bases from J; junction bases left unmatched: 5. The germline CDR1 and CDR2 sequences are MDHEN and SYDVKM. CDR3 DNA sequence: TGTGCCAGCAGTTGGGGGGGAGTCGACGAGCAGTACTTC. Protein: CASSWGGVDEQYF.

Only a few counts were recorded for this clonotype. The gene calls are TRBV5-1 and TRBJ1-5; unclear D gene. V was trimmed by 0 bases and J by 0 bases, leaving 10 bases between them. This CDR3 spans 16 amino acids. Germline CDR1 and CDR2: SGHRS and YFSETQ. The CDR3 sequence: CASSLVGPYSNQPQHF. The CDR3 DNA reads as TGCGCCAGCAGCTTGGTGGGTCCGTATAGCAATCAGCCCCAGCATTTT.

The DNA of the CDR3 is TGTGCCATCGACGCAGGGGATTTGAACACTGAAGCTTTCTTT. This codes for CAIDAGDLNTEAFF. This chain uses TRBV10-3 with TRBJ1-1; perhaps TRBD1 as D (6 bases). This CDR3 is built from 14 residues. The germline gives CDR1 ENHRY, CDR2 SYGVKD. Trimming cost V 8 bases and J 0 bases, with 13 bases left between them.

This clonotype was seen repeatedly, ten times or more. The conserved phenylalanine or tryptophan normally closing the CDR3 is absent here, so this likely arose from a read error. This sequence joins TRBV10-3 and TRBJ2-7; TRBD1 matches 7 bases. The CDR3 loop spans 16 amino acids. V dropped 3 bases and J dropped 5; count of bases not matched to a gene: 13. Germline assignment: CDR1 ENHRY and CDR2 SYGVKD. The CDR3 sequence is CAISDELGGRRDEQYS. DNA of the CDR3: TGTGCCATCAGTGATGAATTAGGGGGCCGAAGGGACGAGCAGTACTCC.

This chain links TRBV6-2 or TRBV6-3 with TRBJ1-1; 10 nucleotides align to TRBD1. Germline-derived CDR1 and CDR2 are MNHEY and SVGEGT. J gave up 0 bases and V 6 bases, and 10 bases lay outside the gene matches. The CDR3 is made up of 17 amino acids. Here the CDR3 DNA reads TGTGCCAGCAGCCGAGCCGGGACAGGGGCTTTGAACACTGAAGCTTTCTTT. Its translation: CASSRAGTGALNTEAFF.

This clonotype was counted many times. The chain couples TRBV30 to TRBJ1-1; D is undetermined. CDR1 and CDR2 (germline): GTSNPN, SVGIG (reference sequence). V lost 0 bases and J 1 base, leaving 6 bases between the germline ends. This CDR3 contains 13 residues. The DNA of the CDR3 is TGTGCCTGGAGTGTTGTAACGAACACTGAAGCTTTCTTT. This translates into CAWSVVTNTEAFF.

The chain is built from TRBV12-3 or TRBV12-4 and TRBJ2-5; 13 bases agree with TRBD2. Trimming took 6 bases from V and 5 from J; bases not matched to a gene: 9. This CDR3 has 16 amino acids. Written as DNA, the CDR3 is TGTGCCAGCAGAACCGGGACTAGCGGGACGCCGGAGACCCAGTACTTC. Protein product: CASRTGTSGTPETQYF.

This clonotype was seen at least ten times. V usage is TRBV29-1 and J usage is TRBJ1-5; TRBD1 aligns across 9 bases. Germline CDR1 is SQVTM and CDR2 is ANQGSEA. The CDR3 extends over 14 amino acids. V gave up 4 bases and J gave up 3 bases; unmatched junction bases: 4. CDR3 region: CSVGTGDNNQPQHF. The DNA for the CDR3 is TGCAGCGTTGGGACAGGGGATAACAATCAGCCCCAGCATTTT.

This clonotype appeared many times. The chain couples TRBV7-9 to TRBJ1-1, with 7 bases that match TRBD1. V trimming: 2 bases; J trimming: 0 bases; junction bases outside the gene matches: 3. The V gene's germline CDR1 is SEHNR and CDR2 FQNEAQ (reference sequence). The CDR3 spans 15 residues. CDR3 sequence: CASSLLGQMNTEAFF. The CDR3 region has the DNA TGTGCCAGCAGCTTATTGGGACAGATGAACACTGAAGCTTTCTTT.

This clonotype was observed at least ten times. The chain carries TRBV20-1 and TRBJ2-5, with D tentatively TRBD2 (5 bases). Deletions cut 3 bases from V and 1 base from J, with 6 bases between. From germline, CDR1 is DFQATT and CDR2 SNEGSKA (reference sequence). There are 12 residues in the CDR3. In nucleotides, the CDR3 is TGCAGTGCTAGGAGGGTCCAAGAGACCCAGTACTTC. This sequence encodes CSARRVQETQYF.

This clonotype has ten or more counts. This rearrangement joins TRBV29-1 to TRBJ1-2, with unresolved D. Germline CDR1 reads SQVTM; CDR2 reads ANQGSEA. V lost 6 bases and J lost 8, with 16 bases in between. The CDR3 loop spans 12 amino acids. The CDR3 nucleotides read TGCAGCGTGGTATATGGGATGGGGGGCTACACCTTC. Protein sequence: CSVVYGMGGYTF.